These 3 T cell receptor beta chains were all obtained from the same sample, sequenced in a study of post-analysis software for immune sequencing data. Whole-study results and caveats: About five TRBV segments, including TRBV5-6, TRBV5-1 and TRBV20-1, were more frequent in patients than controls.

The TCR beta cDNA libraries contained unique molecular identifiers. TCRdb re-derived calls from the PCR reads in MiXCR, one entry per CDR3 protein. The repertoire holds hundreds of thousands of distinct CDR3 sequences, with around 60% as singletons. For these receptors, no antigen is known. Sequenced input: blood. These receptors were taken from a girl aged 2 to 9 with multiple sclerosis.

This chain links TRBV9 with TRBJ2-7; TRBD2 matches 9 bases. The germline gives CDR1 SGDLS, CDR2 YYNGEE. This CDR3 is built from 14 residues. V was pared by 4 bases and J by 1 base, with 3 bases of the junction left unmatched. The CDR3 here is CASSKSGGSYEQYF. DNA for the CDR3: TGTGCCAGCAGCAAGAGCGGGGGGTCCTACGAGCAGTACTTC. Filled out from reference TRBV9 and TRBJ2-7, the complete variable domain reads DSGVTQTPKHLITATGQRVTLRCSPRSGDLSVYWYQQSLDQGLQFLIQYYNGEERAKGNILERFSAQQFPDLHSELNLSSLELGDSALYFCASSKSGGSYEQYFGPGTRLTVT.

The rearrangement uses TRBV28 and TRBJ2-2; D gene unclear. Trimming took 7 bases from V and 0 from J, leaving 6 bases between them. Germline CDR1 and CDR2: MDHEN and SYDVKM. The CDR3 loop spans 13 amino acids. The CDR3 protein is CASNPANTGELFF. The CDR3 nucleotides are TGTGCCAGCAACCCTGCGAACACCGGGGAGCTGTTTTTT.

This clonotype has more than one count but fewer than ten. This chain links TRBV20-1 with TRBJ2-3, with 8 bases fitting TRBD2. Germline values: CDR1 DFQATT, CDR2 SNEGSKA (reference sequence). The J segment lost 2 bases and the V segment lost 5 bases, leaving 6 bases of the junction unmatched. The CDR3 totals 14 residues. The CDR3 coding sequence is TGCAGTGCTGCGAGCGGGGGAAACACAGATACGCAGTATTTT. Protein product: CSAASGGNTDTQYF.